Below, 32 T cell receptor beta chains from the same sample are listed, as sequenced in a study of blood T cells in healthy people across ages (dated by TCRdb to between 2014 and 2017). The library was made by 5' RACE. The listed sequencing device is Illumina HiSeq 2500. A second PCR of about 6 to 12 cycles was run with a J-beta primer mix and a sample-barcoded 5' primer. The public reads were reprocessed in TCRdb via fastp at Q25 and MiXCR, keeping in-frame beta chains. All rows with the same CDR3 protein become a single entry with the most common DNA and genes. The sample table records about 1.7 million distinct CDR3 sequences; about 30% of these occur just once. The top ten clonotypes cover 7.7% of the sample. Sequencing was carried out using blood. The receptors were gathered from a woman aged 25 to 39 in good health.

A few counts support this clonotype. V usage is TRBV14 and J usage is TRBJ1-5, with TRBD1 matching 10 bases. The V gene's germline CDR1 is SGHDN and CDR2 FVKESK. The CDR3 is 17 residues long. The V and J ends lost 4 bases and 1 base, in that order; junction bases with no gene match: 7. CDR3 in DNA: TGTGCCAGCAGCCCTGACAGGGGGCTCTCGAGCAATCAGCCCCAGCATTTT. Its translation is CASSPDRGLSSNQPQHF.

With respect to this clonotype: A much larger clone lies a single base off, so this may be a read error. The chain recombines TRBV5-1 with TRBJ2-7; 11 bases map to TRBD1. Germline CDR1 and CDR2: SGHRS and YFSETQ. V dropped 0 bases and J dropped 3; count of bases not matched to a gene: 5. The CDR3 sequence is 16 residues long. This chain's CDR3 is CASSLAEGTGGYEQYF. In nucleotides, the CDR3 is TGCGCCAGCAGCTTGGCCGAAGGGACAGGGGGCTACGAGCAGTACTTC.

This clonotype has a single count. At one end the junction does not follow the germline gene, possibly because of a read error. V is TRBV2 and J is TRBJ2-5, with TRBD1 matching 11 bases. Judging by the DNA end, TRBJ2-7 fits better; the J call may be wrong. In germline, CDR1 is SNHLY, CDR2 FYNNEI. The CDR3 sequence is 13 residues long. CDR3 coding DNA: TGTGTCAGCGCGGGACAGGGGGTCTACGAGCAGTACTTC. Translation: CVSAGQGVYEQYF.

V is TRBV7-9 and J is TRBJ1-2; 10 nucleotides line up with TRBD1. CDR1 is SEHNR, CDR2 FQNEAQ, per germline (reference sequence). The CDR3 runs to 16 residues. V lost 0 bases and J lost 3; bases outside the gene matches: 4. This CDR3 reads CASSLARGTGDYGYTF. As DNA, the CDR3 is TGTGCCAGCAGCTTAGCCCGGGGGACAGGGGACTATGGCTACACCTTC.

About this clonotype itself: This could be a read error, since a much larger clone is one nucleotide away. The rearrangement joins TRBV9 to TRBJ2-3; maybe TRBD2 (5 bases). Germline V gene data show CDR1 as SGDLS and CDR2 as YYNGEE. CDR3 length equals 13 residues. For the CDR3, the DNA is TGTGCCGGCAGCGTAGAAGGGAGAGATACGCAGTATTTT. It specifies CAGSVEGRDTQYF.

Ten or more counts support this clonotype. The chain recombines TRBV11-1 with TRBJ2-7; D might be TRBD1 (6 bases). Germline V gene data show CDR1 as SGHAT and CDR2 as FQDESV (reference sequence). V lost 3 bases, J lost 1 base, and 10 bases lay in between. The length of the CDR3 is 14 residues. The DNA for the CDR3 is TGTGCCAGCAGCTTTAGTAGGGGGTCCTACGAGCAGTACTTC. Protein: CASSFSRGSYEQYF.

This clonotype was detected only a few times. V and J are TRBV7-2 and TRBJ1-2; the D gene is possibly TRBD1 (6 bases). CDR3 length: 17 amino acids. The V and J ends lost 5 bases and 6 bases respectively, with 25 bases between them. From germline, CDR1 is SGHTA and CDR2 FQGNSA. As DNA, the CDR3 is TGTGCCAGCAGCCATGTCCACGGCAGGGGCCCTCCGGATGGCTACACCTTC. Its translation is CASSHVHGRGPPDGYTF. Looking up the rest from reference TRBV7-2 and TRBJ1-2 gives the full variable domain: GAGVSQSPSNKVTEKGKDVELRCDPISGHTALYWYRQSLGQGLEFLIYFQGNSAPDKSGLPSDRFSAERTGGSVSTLTIQRTQQEDSAVYLCASSHVHGRGPPDGYTFGSGTRLTVV.

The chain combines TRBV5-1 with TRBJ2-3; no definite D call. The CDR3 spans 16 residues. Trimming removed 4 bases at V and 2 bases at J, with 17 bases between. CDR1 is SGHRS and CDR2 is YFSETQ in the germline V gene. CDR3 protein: CASSPQATQYTDTQYF. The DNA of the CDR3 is TGCGCCAGCAGCCCGCAGGCGACTCAATACACAGATACGCAGTATTTT.

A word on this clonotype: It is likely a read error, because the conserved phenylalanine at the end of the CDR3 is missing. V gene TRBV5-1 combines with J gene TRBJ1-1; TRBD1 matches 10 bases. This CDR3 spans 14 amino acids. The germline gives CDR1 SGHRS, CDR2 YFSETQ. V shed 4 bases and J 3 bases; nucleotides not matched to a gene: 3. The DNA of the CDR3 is TGCGCCAGCAGCCGTGGACAGGGGGACACTGAAGCTTTCTTG. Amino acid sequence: CASSRGQGDTEAFL.

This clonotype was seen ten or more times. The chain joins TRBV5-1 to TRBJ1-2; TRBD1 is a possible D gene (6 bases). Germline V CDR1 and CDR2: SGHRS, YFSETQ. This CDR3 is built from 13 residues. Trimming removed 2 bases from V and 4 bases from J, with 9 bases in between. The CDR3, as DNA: TGCGCCAGCAGCTTCCGACAGGCCTATGGCTACACCTTC. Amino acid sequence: CASSFRQAYGYTF.

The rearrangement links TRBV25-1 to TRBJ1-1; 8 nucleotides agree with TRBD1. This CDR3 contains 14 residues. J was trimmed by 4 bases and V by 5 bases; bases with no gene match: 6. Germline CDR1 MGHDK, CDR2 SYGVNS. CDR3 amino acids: CASSPRTGTTEAFF. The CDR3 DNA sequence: TGTGCCAGCAGTCCACGGACAGGGACCACTGAAGCTTTCTTT.

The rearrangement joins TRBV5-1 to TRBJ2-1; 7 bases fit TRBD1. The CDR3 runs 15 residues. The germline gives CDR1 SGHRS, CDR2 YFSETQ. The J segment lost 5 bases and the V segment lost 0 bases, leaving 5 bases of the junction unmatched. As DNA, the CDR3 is TGCGCCAGCAGCTTGGACAGGGGTTGGGACAATGAGCAGTTCTTC. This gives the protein CASSLDRGWDNEQFF.

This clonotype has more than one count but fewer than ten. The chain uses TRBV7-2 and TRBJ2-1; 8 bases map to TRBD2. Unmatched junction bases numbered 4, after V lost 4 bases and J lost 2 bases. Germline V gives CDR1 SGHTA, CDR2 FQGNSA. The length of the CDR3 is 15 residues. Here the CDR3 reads CASSSQRGTYNEQFF. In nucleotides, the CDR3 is TGTGCCAGCAGCTCGCAGCGGGGGACCTACAATGAGCAGTTCTTC.

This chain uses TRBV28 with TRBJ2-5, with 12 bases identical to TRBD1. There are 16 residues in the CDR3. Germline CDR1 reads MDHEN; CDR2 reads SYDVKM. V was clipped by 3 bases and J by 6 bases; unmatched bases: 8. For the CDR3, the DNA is TGTGCCAGCAGTTTGTGGGGACAGGGGGCTCGGAAGACCCAGTACTTC. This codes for CASSLWGQGARKTQYF.

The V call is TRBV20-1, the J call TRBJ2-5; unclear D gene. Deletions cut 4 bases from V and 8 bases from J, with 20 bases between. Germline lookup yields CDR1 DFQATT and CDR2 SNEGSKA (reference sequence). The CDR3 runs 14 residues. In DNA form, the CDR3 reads TGCAGTGCTACAAACACCCCCCCCGTGAATACCCAGTACTTC. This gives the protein CSATNTPPVNTQYF.

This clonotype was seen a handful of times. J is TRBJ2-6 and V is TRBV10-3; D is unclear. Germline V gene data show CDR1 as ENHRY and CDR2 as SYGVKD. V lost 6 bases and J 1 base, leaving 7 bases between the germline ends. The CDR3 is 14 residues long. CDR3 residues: CAIRDGSGANVLTF. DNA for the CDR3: TGTGCCATCAGGGACGGATCTGGGGCCAACGTCCTGACTTTC.

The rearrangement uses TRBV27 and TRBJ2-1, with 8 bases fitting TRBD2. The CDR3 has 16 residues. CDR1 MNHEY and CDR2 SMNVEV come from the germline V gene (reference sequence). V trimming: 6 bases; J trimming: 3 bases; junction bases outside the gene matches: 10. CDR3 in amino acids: CASRAGGGFGYNEQFF. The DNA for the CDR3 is TGTGCCAGCAGGGCGGGGGGTGGATTTGGCTACAATGAGCAGTTCTTC.

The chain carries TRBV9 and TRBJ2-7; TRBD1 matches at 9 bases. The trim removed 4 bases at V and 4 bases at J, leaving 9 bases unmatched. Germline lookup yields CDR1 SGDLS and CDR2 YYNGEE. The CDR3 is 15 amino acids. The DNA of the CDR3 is TGTGCCAGCAGCCTTACAGGGGGCGGGTTGTACGAGCAGTACTTC. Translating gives CASSLTGGGLYEQYF.

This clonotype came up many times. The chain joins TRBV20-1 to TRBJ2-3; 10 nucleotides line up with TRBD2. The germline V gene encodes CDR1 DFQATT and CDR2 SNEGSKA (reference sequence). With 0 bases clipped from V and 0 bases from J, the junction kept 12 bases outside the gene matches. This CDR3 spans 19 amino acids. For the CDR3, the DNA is TGCAGTGCTAGAGATTTAGGTCTAGCGGGGGCAACTAGCACAGATACGCAGTATTTT. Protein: CSARDLGLAGATSTDTQYF.

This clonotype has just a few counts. The CDR3 is CASSPRGTGYHEQYF. CDR3 DNA: TGTGCCAGCAGTCCAAGGGGGACAGGGTACCACGAGCAGTACTTC. The rearrangement joins TRBV12-3 or TRBV12-4 to TRBJ2-7; 9 bases map to TRBD1. The junction had 10 bases not matched to a gene; V was cut back by 5 bases and J by 5 bases. The CDR3 has 15 residues.

CDR3: CASSQSDSKFRGYTF. CDR3 DNA: TGTGCCAGCAGCCAATCGGACAGTAAGTTTCGTGGCTACACCTTC. The rearrangement uses TRBV4-2 and TRBJ1-2, with D perhaps TRBD1 (6 bases). The germline V gene encodes CDR1 LGHNA and CDR2 YNFKEQ. Trimming stripped 2 bases from V and 7 bases from J, with 17 bases between. The CDR3 has 15 amino acids.

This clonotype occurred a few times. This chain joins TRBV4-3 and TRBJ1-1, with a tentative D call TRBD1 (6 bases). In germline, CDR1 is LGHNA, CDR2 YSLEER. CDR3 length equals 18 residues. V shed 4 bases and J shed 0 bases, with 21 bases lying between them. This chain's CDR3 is CASSLGGSIVTLNTEAFF. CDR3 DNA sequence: TGCGCCAGCAGCCTTGGGGGCAGTATAGTAACCTTGAACACTGAAGCTTTCTTT.

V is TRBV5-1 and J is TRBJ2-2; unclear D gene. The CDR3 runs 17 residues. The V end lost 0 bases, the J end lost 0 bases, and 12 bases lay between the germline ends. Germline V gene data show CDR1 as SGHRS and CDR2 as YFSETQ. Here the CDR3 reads CASSLVSFGTNTGELFF. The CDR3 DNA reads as TGCGCCAGCAGCTTGGTGTCGTTCGGTACGAACACCGGGGAGCTGTTTTTT.

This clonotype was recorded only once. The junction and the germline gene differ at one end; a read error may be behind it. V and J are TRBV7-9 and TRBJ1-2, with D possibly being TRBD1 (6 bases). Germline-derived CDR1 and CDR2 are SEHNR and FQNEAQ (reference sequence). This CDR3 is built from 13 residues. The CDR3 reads CTSSSGVLYGYTF. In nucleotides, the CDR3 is TGTACCAGCAGCTCAGGGGTGTTATATGGCTACACCTTC. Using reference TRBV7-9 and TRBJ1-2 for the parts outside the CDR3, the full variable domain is DTGVSQNPRHKITKRGQNVTFRCDPISEHNRLYWYRQTLGQGPEFLTYFQNEAQLEKSRLLSDRFSAERPKGSFSTLEIQRTEQGDSAMYLCTSSSGVLYGYTFGSGTRLTVV.

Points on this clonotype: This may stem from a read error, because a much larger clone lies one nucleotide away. In nucleotides, the CDR3 is TGCGGTGCTAGAGATCCGGGACAGCCCTACGAGCAGTACTTC. Translation: CGARDPGQPYEQYF. The V and J genes are TRBV20-1 and TRBJ2-5, with TRBD1 matching 7 bases. The J call may be wrong; the DNA end is better matched by TRBJ2-7. Germline V gene lookup returns CDR1 DFQATT and CDR2 SNEGSKA (reference sequence). The CDR3 has 14 residues.

CDR3 residues: CASSLLDRGTYEQYF. CDR3 in DNA: TGTGCCAGCAGCTTATTGGACAGGGGGACCTACGAGCAGTACTTC. The chain carries TRBV7-9 and TRBJ2-7; 10 bases are shared with TRBD1. Germline V lookup: CDR1 SEHNR, CDR2 FQNEAQ (reference sequence). This CDR3 contains 15 residues. Unmatched junction bases numbered 3, after V lost 2 bases and J lost 2 bases.

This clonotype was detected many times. The CDR3 DNA follows: TGCAGCGCTTCAGAAGCCAAAAACATTCAGTACTTC. Its protein product is CSASEAKNIQYF. The J gene is TRBJ2-4, the V gene TRBV29-1; D gene unclear. Germline V CDR1 and CDR2: SQVTM, ANQGSEA. The CDR3 covers 12 residues. With 7 bases removed from V and 0 bases from J, the gap between germline ends came to 7 bases.

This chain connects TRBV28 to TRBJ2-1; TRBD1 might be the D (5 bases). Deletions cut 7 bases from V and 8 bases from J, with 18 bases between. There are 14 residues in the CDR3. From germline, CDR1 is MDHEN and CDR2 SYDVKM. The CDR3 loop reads CASIRRLGADEQFF. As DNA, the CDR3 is TGTGCCAGCATTCGAAGGTTAGGGGCAGATGAGCAGTTCTTC. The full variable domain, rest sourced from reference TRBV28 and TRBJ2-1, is DVKVTQSSRYLVKRTGEKVFLECVQDMDHENMFWYRQDPGLGLRLIYFSYDVKMKEKGDIPEGYSVSREKKERFSLILESASTNQTSMYLCASIRRLGADEQFFGPGTRLTVL.

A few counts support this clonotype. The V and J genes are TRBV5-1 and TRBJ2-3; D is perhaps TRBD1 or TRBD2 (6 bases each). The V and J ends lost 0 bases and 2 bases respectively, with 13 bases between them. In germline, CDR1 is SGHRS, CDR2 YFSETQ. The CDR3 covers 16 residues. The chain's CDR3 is CASSLGGGSITDTQYF. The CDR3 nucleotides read TGCGCCAGCAGCTTGGGAGGGGGGTCTATCACAGATACGCAGTATTTT.

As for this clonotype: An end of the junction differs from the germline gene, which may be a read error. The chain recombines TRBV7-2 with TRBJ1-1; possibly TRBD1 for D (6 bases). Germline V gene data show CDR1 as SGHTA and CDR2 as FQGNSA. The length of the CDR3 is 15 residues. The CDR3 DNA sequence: TGTGCCTGCAGCATAGGGGGAGGGCGCCGCGCTGAAGCTTTCTTT. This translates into CACSIGGGRRAEAFF. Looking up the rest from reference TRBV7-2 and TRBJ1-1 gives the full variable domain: GAGVSQSPSNKVTEKGKDVELRCDPISGHTALYWYRQSLGQGLEFLIYFQGNSAPDKSGLPSDRFSAERTGGSVSTLTIQRTQQEDSAVYLCACSIGGGRRAEAFFGQGTRLTVV.

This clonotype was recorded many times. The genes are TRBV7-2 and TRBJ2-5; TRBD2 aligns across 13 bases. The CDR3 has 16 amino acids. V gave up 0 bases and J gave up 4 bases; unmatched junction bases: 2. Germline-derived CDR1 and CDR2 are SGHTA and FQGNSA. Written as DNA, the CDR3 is TGTGCCAGCAGCTTAGCGGGACTAGCGGGGTTAGAGACCCAGTACTTC. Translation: CASSLAGLAGLETQYF.

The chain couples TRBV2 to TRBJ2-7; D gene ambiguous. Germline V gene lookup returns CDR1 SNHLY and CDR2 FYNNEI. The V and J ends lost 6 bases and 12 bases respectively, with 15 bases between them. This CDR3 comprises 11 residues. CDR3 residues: CASRATGSPYF. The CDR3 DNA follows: TGTGCCAGCAGAGCCACGGGTTCGCCGTACTTC.